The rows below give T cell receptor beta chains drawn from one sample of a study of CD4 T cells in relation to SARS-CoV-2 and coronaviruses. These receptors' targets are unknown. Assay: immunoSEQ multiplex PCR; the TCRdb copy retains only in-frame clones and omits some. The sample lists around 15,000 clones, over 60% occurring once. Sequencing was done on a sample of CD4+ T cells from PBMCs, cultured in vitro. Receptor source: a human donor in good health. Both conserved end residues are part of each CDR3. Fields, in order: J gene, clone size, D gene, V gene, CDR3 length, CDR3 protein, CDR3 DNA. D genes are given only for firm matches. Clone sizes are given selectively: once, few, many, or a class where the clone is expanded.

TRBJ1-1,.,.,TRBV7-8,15,CASSLSGKITTEAFF,TGTGCCAGCAGCTTAAGTGGTAAGATTACCACTGAAGCTTTCTTT
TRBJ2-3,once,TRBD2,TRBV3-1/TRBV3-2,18,CASSRVRKAGGRTDTQYF,TGTGCCAGCAGCCGCGTCAGGAAAGCGGGGGGCCGCACAGATACGCAGTATTTT
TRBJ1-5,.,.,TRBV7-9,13,CASSLEGDQPQHF,TGTGCCAGCAGCTTAGAGGGGGATCAGCCCCAGCATTTT
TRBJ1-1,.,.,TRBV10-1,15,CASSPEAGFDTEAFF,TGCGCCAGCAGCCCAGAGGCAGGGTTTGACACTGAAGCTTTCTTT
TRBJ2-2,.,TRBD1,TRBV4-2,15,CASRMGQSNTGELFF,TGTGCCAGCAGGATGGGACAGTCGAACACCGGGGAGCTGTTTTTT
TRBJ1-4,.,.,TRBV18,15,CASSPRSGLFEKLFF,TGTGCCAGCTCACCACGTTCGGGTTTATTTGAAAAACTGTTTTTT
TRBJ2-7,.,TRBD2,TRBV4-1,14,CASSQGTTSPEQYF,TGCGCCAGCAGCCAAGGGACGACTAGCCCCGAGCAGTACTTC
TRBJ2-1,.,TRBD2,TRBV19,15,CASSGLAGGILEQFF,TGTGCCAGTAGCGGACTAGCGGGGGGTATATTAGAGCAGTTCTTC
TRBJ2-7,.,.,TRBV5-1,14,CASSPGTSLGEQYF,TGCGCCAGCAGCCCTGGGACCTCACTGGGCGAGCAGTACTTC
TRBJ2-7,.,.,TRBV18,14,CASSPYIGTYEQYF,TGTGCCAGCTCACCCTACATAGGGACCTACGAGCAGTACTTC
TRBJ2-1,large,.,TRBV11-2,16,CASSPDGGPGDNEQFF,TGTGCCAGCAGCCCAGATGGGGGGCCGGGGGACAATGAGCAGTTCTTC
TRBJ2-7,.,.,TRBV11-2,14,CASSLDTGWYEQYF,TGTGCCAGCAGCTTAGACACGGGGTGGTACGAGCAGTACTTC
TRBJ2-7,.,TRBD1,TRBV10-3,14,CAITERQGAYEQYF,TGTGCCATCACCGAACGACAGGGGGCCTACGAGCAGTACTTC
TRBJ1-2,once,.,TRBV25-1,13,CASSNTLNYGYTF,TGTGCCAGCAGTAACACACTAAACTATGGCTACACCTTC
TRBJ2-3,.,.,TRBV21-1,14,CASSTQGRGDTQYF,TGTGCCAGCAGCACCCAAGGCCGAGGGGATACGCAGTATTTT
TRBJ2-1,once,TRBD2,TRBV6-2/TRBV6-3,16,CASSYVSGRAYNEQFF,TGTGCCAGCAGTTACGTGAGCGGGAGGGCCTACAATGAGCAGTTCTTC
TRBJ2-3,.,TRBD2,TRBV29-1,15,CSVGSGGASTDTQYF,TGCAGCGTTGGGAGCGGGGGAGCTAGCACAGATACGCAGTATTTT
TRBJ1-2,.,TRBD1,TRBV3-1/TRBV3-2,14,CASSLQGANYGYTF,TGTGCCAGCAGCTTACAGGGGGCTAACTATGGCTACACCTTC
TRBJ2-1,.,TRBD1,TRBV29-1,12,CSVGDRVYEQFF,TGCAGCGTAGGGGACAGGGTTTATGAGCAGTTCTTC
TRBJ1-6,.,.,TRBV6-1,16,CASSARAPISSSPLHF,TGTGCCAGCAGTGCCCGGGCCCCGATTAGTTCTTCACCCCTCCACTTT
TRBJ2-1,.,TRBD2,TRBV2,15,CASKPGLAWRDEQFF,TGTGCCAGCAAACCGGGACTAGCCTGGCGCGATGAGCAGTTCTTC
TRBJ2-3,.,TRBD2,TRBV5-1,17,CASDVYSGARSTDTQYF,TGCGCCAGTGACGTTTATAGCGGGGCGCGAAGCACAGATACGCAGTATTTT
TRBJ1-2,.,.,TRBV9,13,CASSVGTVYGYTF,TGTGCCAGCAGCGTAGGGACTGTATATGGCTACACCTTC
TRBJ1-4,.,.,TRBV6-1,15,CASSEGNPGVGKLFF,TGTGCCAGCAGTGAAGGGAACCCGGGGGTAGGAAAACTGTTTTTT
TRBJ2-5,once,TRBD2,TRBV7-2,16,CASTLGLAGGGETQYF,TGTGCCAGCACCTTAGGACTAGCGGGGGGTGGGGAGACCCAGTACTTC
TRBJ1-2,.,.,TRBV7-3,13,CASSLVPRQGYTF,TGTGCCAGCAGCTTAGTCCCAAGGCAAGGCTACACCTTC
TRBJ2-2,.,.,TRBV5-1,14,CASSFEGATGELFF,TGCGCCAGCAGCTTTGAAGGGGCTACCGGGGAGCTGTTTTTT
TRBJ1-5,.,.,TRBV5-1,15,CASRPGAAFNQPQHF,TGCGCCAGCAGACCCGGAGCGGCGTTCAATCAGCCCCAGCATTTT
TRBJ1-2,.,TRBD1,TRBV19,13,CASSSDRGLGYTF,TGTGCCAGTAGTTCGGACAGGGGGCTTGGCTACACCTTC
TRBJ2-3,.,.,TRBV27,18,CASIRRGTPQVMTDTQYF,TGTGCCAGCATTCGCCGCGGGACTCCACAAGTTATGACAGATACGCAGTATTTT
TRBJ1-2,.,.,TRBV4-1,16,CASSQDSGRGFRGHTF,TGCGCCAGCAGCCAAGATAGCGGCAGGGGCTTCCGCGGCCACACCTTC
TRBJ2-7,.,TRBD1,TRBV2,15,CASSFWDRGQSEQYF,TGTGCCAGCAGTTTCTGGGACAGGGGGCAGAGTGAGCAGTACTTC
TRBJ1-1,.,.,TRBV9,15,CASSGSRVRDTEAFF,TGTGCCAGCAGCGGATCGAGGGTTAGGGACACTGAAGCTTTCTTT
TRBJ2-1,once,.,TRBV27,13,CASRRGGYNEQFF,TGTGCCAGCAGGAGGGGGGGCTACAATGAGCAGTTCTTC
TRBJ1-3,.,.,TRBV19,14,CASSRAVSGNTIYF,TGTGCCAGTAGTCGCGCAGTCTCTGGAAACACCATATATTTT
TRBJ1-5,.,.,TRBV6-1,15,CASSESPRGDRPQHF,TGTGCCAGCAGTGAAAGCCCGCGGGGCGATCGGCCCCAGCATTTT
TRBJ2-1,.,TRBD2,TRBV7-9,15,CASSLATSSGGGGFF,TGTGCCAGCAGCTTAGCGACGTCTAGCGGGGGAGGTGGGTTCTTC
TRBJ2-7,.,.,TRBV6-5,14,CASSYSGVQYEQYF,TGTGCCAGCAGTTACTCGGGGGTGCAGTACGAGCAGTACTTC
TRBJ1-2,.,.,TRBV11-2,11,CASSFRGGYTF,TGTGCCAGCAGCTTCAGGGGTGGCTACACCTTC
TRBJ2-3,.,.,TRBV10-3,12,CAIGAAGDTQYF,TGTGCCATCGGGGCAGCAGGGGATACGCAGTATTTT